These T cell receptor beta chains were read from a single sample in a study of T cells in Graves' hyperthyroidism and ophthalmopathy. TCRdb reprocessed the multiplex PCR reads via MiXCR and lists one record per CDR3 protein. The table shows roughly 840,000 distinct CDR3 sequences, with 38% occurring only once. Material: blood. These receptors all come from a man aged 18 to 30 with Graves' hyperthyroidism. Both conserved end residues are part of each CDR3. D genes are given only for firm matches. Clone size, where shown, is once, few, many, or a class for clones that have expanded.

J,D,size,V,length,CDR3,DNA
TRBJ2-2,TRBD2,many,TRBV15,18,CATSREGLAGGATGELFF,TGTGCCACCAGCAGGGAGGGACTAGCGGGAGGAGCGACCGGGGAGCTGTTTTTT
TRBJ1-1,-,-,TRBV7-9,16,CASSLRGGTLNTEAFF,TGTGCCAGCAGCTTGCGGGGGGGGACCTTGAACACTGAAGCTTTCTTT
TRBJ1-6,-,many,TRBV7-6,15,CASSLRADYNSPLHF,TGTGCCAGCAGCCTCCGGGCCGACTATAATTCACCCCTCCACTTT
TRBJ2-2,-,many,TRBV29-1,16,CSVGAAPMTPTGELFF,TGCAGCGTTGGAGCGGCTCCGATGACTCCCACCGGGGAGCTGTTTTTT
TRBJ1-5,TRBD1,many,TRBV19,15,CASSSRDRGNQPQHF,TGTGCCAGTAGTAGTCGGGACAGGGGGAATCAGCCCCAGCATTTT
TRBJ2-7,-,-,TRBV7-9,14,CASSTPGGPYEQYF,TGTGCCAGCAGCACCCCTGGAGGCCCCTACGAGCAGTACTTC
TRBJ2-7,TRBD1,many,TRBV2,14,CASSPGTGGMRQYF,TGTGCCAGCAGCCCCGGGACAGGGGGCATGAGGCAGTACTTC
TRBJ2-7,TRBD2,few,TRBV5-1,15,CASSPAGDLYEEQYF,TGCGCCAGCAGCCCCGCGGGGGACCTCTACGAAGAGCAGTACTTC
TRBJ1-5,-,few,TRBV4-1,13,CASSQISNQPQHF,TGCGCCAGCAGCCAAATAAGCAATCAGCCCCAGCATTTT
TRBJ1-1,-,-,TRBV28,14,CASSLVTANTEAFF,TGTGCCAGCAGTTTAGTCACGGCGAACACTGAAGCTTTCTTT
TRBJ2-2,-,-,TRBV7-3,15,CASSLLGGKSGELFF,TGTGCCAGCAGCCTCCTTGGGGGGAAGTCCGGGGAGCTGTTTTTT
TRBJ2-2,-,few,TRBV20-1,13,CSAREARTGELFF,TGCAGTGCTAGGGAAGCTAGAACCGGGGAGCTGTTTTTT
TRBJ1-1,TRBD1,once,TRBV4-1,17,CASSQPTGTGKNTEAFF,TGCGCCAGCAGCCAACCTACCGGGACAGGGAAAAACACTGAAGCTTTCTTT
TRBJ1-3,-,few,TRBV7-8,17,CASSSWGPTDSGNTIYF,TGTGCCAGCAGCTCTTGGGGCCCGACAGACTCTGGAAACACCATATATTTT
TRBJ2-3,TRBD2,-,TRBV24-1,15,CATSSGLAGADTQYF,TGTGCCACCAGTTCAGGACTAGCGGGCGCAGATACGCAGTATTTT
TRBJ1-4,-,few,TRBV12-3/TRBV12-4,16,CASSPPGRTGSEKLFF,TGTGCCAGCAGTCCACCTGGACGAACGGGGAGTGAAAAACTGTTTTTT
TRBJ1-5,-,-,TRBV5-1,12,CASSLGRTEQHF,TGCGCCAGCAGCTTGGGACGGACAGAGCAGCATTTT
TRBJ1-3,-,-,TRBV10-3,14,CAISESGARNTIYF,TGTGCCATCAGTGAGTCGGGGGCTAGGAACACCATATATTTT
TRBJ1-1,-,-,TRBV7-9,13,CASSRRRDTEAFF,TGTGCCAGCAGTCGACGACGGGACACTGAAGCTTTCTTT
TRBJ1-2,TRBD1,-,TRBV29-1,14,CSAQTGTGAHGYTF,TGCAGCGCACAAACCGGGACAGGGGCTCATGGCTACACCTTC
TRBJ1-1,TRBD1,many,TRBV2,14,CASSHQGAYTEAFF,TGTGCCAGCAGTCACCAGGGGGCCTACACTGAAGCTTTCTTT
TRBJ1-5,-,many,TRBV2,13,CASRTSDNQPQHF,TGTGCCAGCAGGACGTCAGACAATCAGCCCCAGCATTTT
TRBJ1-2,TRBD1,-,TRBV2,13,CASIGTGETGYTF,TGTGCCAGCATTGGGACAGGGGAGACTGGCTACACCTTC
TRBJ2-5,TRBD2,many,TRBV10-2,14,CASTRTSGQETQYF,TGCGCCAGCACGAGGACTAGCGGACAAGAGACCCAGTACTTC
TRBJ2-2,-,many,TRBV29-1,13,CSVLQPTTGELFF,TGCAGCGTTCTACAGCCTACCACCGGGGAGCTGTTTTTT
TRBJ1-6,-,-,TRBV10-3,13,CAITPDDNSPLHF,TGTGCCATCACTCCGGACGATAATTCACCCCTCCACTTT
TRBJ2-5,TRBD1,-,TRBV7-2,15,CASSLGDRGQETQYF,TGTGCCAGCAGCTTAGGCGACAGGGGGCAAGAGACCCAGTACTTC
TRBJ2-2,TRBD2,-,TRBV12-3/TRBV12-4,14,CAGSPRTRTGELFF,TGTGCCGGCAGTCCACGGACTAGAACCGGGGAGCTGTTTTTT
TRBJ2-7,TRBD1,-,TRBV7-2,14,CASSRTGVAPEQYF,TGTGCCAGCAGCCGGACAGGGGTGGCTCCCGAGCAGTACTTC
TRBJ2-7,TRBD2,-,TRBV10-3,15,CAISEERGGRVEQYF,TGTGCCATCAGTGAGGAGCGGGGGGGCCGAGTTGAGCAGTACTTC
TRBJ1-4,-,many,TRBV7-9,14,CASSRLGAAEKLFF,TGTGCCAGCAGCCGCCTCGGCGCAGCAGAAAAACTGTTTTTT
TRBJ1-5,-,many,TRBV7-6,13,CASSLAENQPQHF,TGTGCCAGCAGCTTAGCAGAAAATCAGCCCCAGCATTTT
TRBJ1-3,TRBD1,-,TRBV7-9,16,CASSVGTGLYGNTIYF,TGTGCCAGCAGCGTGGGGACAGGCCTCTATGGAAACACCATATATTTT
TRBJ2-5,TRBD2,few,TRBV7-8,15,CASSPRTSGQETQYF,TGTGCCAGCAGCCCCCGGACTAGCGGCCAAGAGACCCAGTACTTC
TRBJ2-5,TRBD2,few,TRBV9,16,CASSVGRAGDAETQYF,TGTGCCAGCAGCGTAGGTAGGGCGGGGGACGCAGAGACCCAGTACTTC